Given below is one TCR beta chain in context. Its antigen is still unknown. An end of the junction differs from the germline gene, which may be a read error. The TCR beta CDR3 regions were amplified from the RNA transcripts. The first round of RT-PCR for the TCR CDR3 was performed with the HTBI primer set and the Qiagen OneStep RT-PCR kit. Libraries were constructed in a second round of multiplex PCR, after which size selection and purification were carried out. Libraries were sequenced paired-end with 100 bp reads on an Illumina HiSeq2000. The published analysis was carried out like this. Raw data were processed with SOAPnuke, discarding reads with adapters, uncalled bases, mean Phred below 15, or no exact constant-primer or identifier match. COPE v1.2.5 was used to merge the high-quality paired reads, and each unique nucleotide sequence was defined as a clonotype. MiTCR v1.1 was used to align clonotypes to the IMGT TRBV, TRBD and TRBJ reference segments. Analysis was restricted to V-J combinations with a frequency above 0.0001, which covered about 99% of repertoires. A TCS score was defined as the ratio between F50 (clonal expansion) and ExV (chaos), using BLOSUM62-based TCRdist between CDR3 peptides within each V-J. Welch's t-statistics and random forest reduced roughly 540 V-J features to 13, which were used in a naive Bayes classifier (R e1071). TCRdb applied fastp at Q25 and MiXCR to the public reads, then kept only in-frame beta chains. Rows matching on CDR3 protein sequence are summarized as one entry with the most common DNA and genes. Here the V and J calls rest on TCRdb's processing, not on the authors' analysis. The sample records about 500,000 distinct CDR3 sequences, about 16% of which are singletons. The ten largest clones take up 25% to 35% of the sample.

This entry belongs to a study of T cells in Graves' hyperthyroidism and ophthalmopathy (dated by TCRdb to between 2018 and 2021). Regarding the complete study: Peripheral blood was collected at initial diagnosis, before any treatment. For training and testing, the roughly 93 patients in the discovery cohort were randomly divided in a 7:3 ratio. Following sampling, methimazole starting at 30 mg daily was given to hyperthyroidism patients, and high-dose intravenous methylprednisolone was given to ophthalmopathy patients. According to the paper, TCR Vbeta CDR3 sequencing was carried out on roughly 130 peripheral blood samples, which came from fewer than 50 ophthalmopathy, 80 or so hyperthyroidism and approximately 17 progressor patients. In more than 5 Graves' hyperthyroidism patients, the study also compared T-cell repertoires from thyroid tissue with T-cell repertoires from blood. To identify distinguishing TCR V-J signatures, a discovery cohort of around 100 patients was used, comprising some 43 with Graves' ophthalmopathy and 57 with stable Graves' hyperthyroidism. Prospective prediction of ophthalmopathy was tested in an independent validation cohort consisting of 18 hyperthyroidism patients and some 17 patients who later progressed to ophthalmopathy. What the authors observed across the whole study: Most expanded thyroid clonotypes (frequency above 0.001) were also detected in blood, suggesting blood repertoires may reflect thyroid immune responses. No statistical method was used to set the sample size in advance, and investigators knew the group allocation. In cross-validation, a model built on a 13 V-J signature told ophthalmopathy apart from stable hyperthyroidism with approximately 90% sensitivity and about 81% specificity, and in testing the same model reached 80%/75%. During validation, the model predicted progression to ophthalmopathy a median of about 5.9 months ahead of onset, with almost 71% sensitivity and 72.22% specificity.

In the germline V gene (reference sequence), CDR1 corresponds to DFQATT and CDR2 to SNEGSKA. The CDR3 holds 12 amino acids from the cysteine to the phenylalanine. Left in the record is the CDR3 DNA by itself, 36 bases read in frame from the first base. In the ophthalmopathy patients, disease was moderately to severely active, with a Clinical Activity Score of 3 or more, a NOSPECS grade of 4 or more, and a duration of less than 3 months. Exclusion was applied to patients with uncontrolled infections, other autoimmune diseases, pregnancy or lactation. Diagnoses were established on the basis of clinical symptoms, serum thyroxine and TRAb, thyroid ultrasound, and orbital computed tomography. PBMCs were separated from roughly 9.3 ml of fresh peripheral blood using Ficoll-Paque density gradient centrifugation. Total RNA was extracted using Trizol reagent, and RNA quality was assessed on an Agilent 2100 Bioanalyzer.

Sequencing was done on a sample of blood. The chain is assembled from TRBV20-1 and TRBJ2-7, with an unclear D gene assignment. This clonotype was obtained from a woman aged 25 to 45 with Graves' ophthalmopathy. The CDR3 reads CGASIVLPEQYF. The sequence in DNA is TGCGGTGCTAGTATAGTATTGCCGGAGCAGTACTTC.